This T cell receptor (beta chain) was retrieved from a study of T cells in Graves' hyperthyroidism and ophthalmopathy. The study's findings and limits: Most thyroid clonotypes expanded above 0.001 appeared in blood too.

This clonotype was picked up many times. Its specificity is not known. There were TCR beta CDR3 regions amplified from RNA transcripts. TCR CDR3 regions were first amplified by RT-PCR with HTBI primers. MiXCR was run by TCRdb on the multiplex PCR reads, yielding one entry per CDR3 protein. The profile shows fewer than 650,000 distinct CDR3 sequences, 35% to 50% of them singletons. Germline CDR1 is SGHTA and CDR2 is FQGNSA. CDR3 length: 16 residues. V was shortened by 1 base and J by 0 bases, with 10 bases between the two germline ends. This clonotype was obtained from an adult woman with Graves' disease, either hyperthyroidism or ophthalmopathy (not recorded which). Source material: peripheral blood or thyroid tissue (not recorded which). This chain connects TRBV7-2 to TRBJ1-5; D call uncertain. As DNA, the CDR3 is TGTGCCAGCAGCTTAGACTTCCGGTATAGCAATCAGCCCCAGCATTTT. As protein: CASSLDFRYSNQPQHF.